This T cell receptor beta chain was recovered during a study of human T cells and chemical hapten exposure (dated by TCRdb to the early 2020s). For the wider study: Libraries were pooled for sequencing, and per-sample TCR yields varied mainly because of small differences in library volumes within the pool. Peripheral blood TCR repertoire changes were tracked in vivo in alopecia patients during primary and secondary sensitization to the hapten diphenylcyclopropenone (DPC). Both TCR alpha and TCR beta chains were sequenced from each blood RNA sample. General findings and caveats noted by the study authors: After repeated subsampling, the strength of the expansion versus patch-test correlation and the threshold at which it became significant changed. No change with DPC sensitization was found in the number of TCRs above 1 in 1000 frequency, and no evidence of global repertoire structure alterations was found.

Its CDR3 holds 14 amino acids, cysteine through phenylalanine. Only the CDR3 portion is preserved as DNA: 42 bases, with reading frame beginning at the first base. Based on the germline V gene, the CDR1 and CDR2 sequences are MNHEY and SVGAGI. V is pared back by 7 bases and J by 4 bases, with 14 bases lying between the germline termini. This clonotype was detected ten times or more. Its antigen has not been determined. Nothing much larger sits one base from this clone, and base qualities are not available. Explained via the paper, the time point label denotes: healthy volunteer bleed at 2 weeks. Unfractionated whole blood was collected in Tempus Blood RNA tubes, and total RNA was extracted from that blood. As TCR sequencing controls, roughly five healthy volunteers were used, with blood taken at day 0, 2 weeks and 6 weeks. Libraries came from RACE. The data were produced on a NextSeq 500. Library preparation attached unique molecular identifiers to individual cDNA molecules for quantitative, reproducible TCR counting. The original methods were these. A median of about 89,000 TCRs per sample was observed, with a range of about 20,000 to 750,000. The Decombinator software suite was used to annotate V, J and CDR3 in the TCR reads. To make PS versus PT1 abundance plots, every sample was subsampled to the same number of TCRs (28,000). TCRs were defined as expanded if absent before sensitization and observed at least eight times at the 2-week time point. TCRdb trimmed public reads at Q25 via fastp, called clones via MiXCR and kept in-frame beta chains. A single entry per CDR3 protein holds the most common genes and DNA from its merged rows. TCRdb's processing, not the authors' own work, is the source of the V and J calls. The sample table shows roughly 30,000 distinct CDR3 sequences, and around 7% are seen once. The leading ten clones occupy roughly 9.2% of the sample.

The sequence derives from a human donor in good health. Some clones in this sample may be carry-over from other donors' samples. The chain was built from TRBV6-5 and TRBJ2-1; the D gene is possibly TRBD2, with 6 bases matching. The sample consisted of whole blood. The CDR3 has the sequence CASTRRGSYNEQFF. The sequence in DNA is TGTGCCAGCACTAGACGGGGGAGTTACAATGAGCAGTTCTTC.